Listed below are T cell receptor beta chains from one sample, sequenced in a study of blood T cell repertoires in COVID-19. Here immunoSEQ multiplex PCR was the method, and the copy in TCRdb shows in-frame clones only, minus some. Of roughly 310,000 clones in the sample, 90% were seen once. The sequenced material came from PBMCs or T cells enriched from blood (not recorded which). The receptors were sampled from a man between 60 and 75 years old who had recovered from COVID-19. Each CDR3 is given with its conserved first and last residue. Clone size appears in some rows only: once, few, many, or a class for an expanded clone.

J gene,clone size,V gene,CDR3 protein
TRBJ1-5,.,TRBV18,CASSPRFVRGGNQPQHF
TRBJ1-1,few,TRBV11-3,CASSLGDLNTEAFF
TRBJ2-2,.,TRBV2,CASRPALGSRGTGELFF
TRBJ2-7,.,TRBV5-1,CASSLTGTGLYEQYF
TRBJ1-1,.,TRBV30,CAWSGDRAINTEAFF
TRBJ2-7,few,TRBV6-5,CASEGHRNEQYF
TRBJ1-1,.,TRBV6-1,CASSELLEGLYTEAFF
TRBJ1-1,.,TRBV5-1,CASSVMGQQNTEAFF
TRBJ1-2,.,TRBV2,CASSEAPGQGAYYGYTF
TRBJ1-5,.,TRBV20-1,CSASLGANQPQHF
TRBJ1-1,.,TRBV19,CAVAPGQGEMNTEAFF
TRBJ2-5,.,TRBV7-8,CASRQQTSGGQETQYF
TRBJ1-1,.,TRBV24-1,CATSDSRGGTTEAFF
TRBJ2-1,few,TRBV25-1,CASSEGQTINNEQFF
TRBJ1-1,.,TRBV7-9,CASSRTALNTEAFF
TRBJ2-1,.,TRBV18,CASSPVSGWGLNEQFF
TRBJ1-5,once,TRBV30,CAWSVGTQLNQPQHF
TRBJ2-7,.,TRBV6-5,CASSDRGHEQYF
TRBJ2-1,.,TRBV27,CASSLSRVAGEYNEQFF
TRBJ1-1,.,TRBV18,CASSPPLQKTRPYTEAFF
TRBJ1-2,.,TRBV7-9,CASRELGTTGTGYTF
TRBJ2-5,.,TRBV27,CASSFQGGQETQYF
TRBJ1-2,.,TRBV3-1/TRBV3-2,CASSQSQGWGGYTF
TRBJ2-6,.,TRBV2,CASSKTQNRSGANVLTF
TRBJ1-2,.,TRBV2,CASELNWRDNGYTF
TRBJ2-3,.,TRBV9,CASSVAKSGGLTDTQYF
TRBJ2-1,.,TRBV7-8,CASSPELAGGWGAIF
TRBJ1-1,.,TRBV5-1,CASSLVGTADTEAFF
TRBJ2-2,.,TRBV6-5,CASSYSVVRGTGELFF
TRBJ1-3,.,TRBV7-8,CASSLRVGQGAFGNTIYF
TRBJ2-2,.,TRBV4-1,CASSQDRGQATGGELFF
TRBJ2-3,.,TRBV19,CASSIRWEVGTDTQYF
TRBJ2-3,.,TRBV7-3,CASSQGLAGGLDTQYF
TRBJ2-3,.,TRBV7-9,CASSLQGAGTDTQYF
TRBJ1-2,.,TRBV6-5,CASSMDRERVYGYTF
TRBJ2-2,.,TRBV6-5,CASSYYGGGFGGELFF
TRBJ1-1,.,TRBV11-2,CASSPLGGRWLAFF
TRBJ1-1,.,TRBV27,CASSLQGYTEAFF
TRBJ2-7,.,TRBV18,CASSLGGKYEQYF
TRBJ1-5,few,TRBV10-3,CATQGDDQPQHF
TRBJ2-7,.,TRBV27,CASSLSGPIYEQYF
TRBJ2-3,.,TRBV18,CASSPARRRESDTQYF
TRBJ2-1,.,TRBV7-9,CASSYRGNEQFF
TRBJ1-1,.,TRBV19,CASSRKPPEAFF
TRBJ2-3,.,TRBV5-6,CASSFQTSGRSDTQYF
TRBJ1-6,.,TRBV27,CASSLTGSPLHF